This TCR beta chain was captured by sequencing in a study of T cell changes during pregnancy in multiple sclerosis. CDR3 length: 20 residues. Germline V lookup: CDR1 SGHTA, CDR2 FQGTGA. Trimming removed 5 bases at V and 4 bases at J, with 31 bases between. Produced via immunoSEQ multiplex PCR; TCRdb's table is partial and in-frame only. The sample includes about 100,000 clones, around 92% of them seen just once. The clonotype comes from a female donor with multiple sclerosis, enrolled in a pregnancy study. The sequences come from peripheral blood, collected after pregnancy. The rearrangement joins TRBV7-3 to TRBJ2-3, with D perhaps matching TRBD2 (11 bases). Here the CDR3 reads CASSQDRGRLAGGPPDTQYF. CDR3 DNA sequence: TGTGCCAGCAGCCAAGACAGGGGGCGCTTAGCGGGGGGGCCGCCAGATACGCAGTATTTT.